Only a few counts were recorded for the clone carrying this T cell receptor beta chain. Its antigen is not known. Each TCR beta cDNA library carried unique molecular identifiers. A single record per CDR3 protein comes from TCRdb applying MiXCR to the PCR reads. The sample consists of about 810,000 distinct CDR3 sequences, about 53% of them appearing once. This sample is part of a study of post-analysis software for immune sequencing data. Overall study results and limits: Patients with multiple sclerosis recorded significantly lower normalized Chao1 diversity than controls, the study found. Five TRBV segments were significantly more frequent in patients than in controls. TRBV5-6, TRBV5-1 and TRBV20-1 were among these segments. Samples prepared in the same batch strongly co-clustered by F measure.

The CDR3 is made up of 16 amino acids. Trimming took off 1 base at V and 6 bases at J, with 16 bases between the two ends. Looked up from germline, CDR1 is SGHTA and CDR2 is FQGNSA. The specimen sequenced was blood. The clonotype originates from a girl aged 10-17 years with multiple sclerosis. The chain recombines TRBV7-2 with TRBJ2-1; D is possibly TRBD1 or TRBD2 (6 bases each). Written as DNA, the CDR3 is TGTGCCAGCAGCTTAGAGGAGCTGCCGGGGGCCAATGAGCAGTTCTTC. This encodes CASSLEELPGANEQFF.